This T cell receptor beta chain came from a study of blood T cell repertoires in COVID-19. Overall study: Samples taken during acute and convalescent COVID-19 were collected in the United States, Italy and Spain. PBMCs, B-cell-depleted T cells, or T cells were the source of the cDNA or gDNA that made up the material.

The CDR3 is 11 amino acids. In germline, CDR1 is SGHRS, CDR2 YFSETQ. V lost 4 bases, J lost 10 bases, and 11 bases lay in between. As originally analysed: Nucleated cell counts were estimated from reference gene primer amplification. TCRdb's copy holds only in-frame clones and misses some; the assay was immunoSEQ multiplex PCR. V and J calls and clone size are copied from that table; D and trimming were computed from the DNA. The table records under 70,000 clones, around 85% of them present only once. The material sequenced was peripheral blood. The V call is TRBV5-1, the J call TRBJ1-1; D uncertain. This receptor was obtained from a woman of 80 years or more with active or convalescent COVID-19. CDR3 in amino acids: CASSAGWGAFF. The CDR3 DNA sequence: TGCGCCAGCAGCGCGGGCTGGGGAGCTTTCTTT.